This T cell receptor beta chain was documented in a study of blood T cell repertoires in COVID-19. The overall study: The origin of the acute and convalescent COVID-19 samples was the United States, Italy and Spain. PBMCs, B-cell-depleted T cells, or T cells were the source of the cDNA or gDNA that made up the material.

Authors' methods: For nucleated cells, counts were estimated from reference gene primer amplification. TCRdb's table, derived via immunoSEQ multiplex PCR, lists solely in-frame clones and lacks some. V and J calls and clone size are given by that table; D and trimming were obtained from the DNA. Among roughly 200,000 clones listed, approximately 80% were seen once. Germline V gene data show CDR1 as MNHEY and CDR2 as SVGEGT. The V segment lost 2 bases and the J segment 5 bases; nucleotides outside the gene matches: 8. The CDR3 spans 15 residues. Sequenced input: peripheral blood. The clonotype comes from a man in his fifties or sixties with acute or convalescent COVID-19. This rearrangement joins TRBV6-2 or TRBV6-3 to TRBJ2-5, with TRBD2 matching 7 bases. DNA for the CDR3: TGTGCCAGCAGTTACGGGGCGGGGGTGGCGGAGACCCAGTACTTC. The encoded protein is CASSYGAGVAETQYF.